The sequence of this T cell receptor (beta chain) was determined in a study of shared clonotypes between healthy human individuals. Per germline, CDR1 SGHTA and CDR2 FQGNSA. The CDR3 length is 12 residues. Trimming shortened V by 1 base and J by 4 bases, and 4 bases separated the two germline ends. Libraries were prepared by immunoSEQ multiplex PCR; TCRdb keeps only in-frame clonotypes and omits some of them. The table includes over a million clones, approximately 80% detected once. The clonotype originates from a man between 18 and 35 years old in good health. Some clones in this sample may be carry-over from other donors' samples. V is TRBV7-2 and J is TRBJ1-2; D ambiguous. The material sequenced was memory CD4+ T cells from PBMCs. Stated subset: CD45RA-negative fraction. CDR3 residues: CASSLVSYGYTF. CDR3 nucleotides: TGTGCCAGCAGCTTAGTGTCCTATGGCTACACCTTC.